Below, 21 T cell receptor beta chains from the same sample are listed, as sequenced in a study of cytomegalovirus exposure and HLA in healthy donors (dated by TCRdb to about 2017). Library preparation used the immunoSEQ multiplex PCR assay. For the multiplex PCR, a mixture combining 60 forward primers for TCR Vbeta segments and 13 reverse primers for TCR Jbeta segments was used. Not all clones reach the TCRdb copy of this immuneACCESS table, which keeps in-frame sequences only. Checked studies attribute under half of the gap to unresolved V genes and leave the rest unexplained. This sample comprises approximately 170,000 clones, 85% of them detected only once. The top ten clones comprise 1% of the sample. The material sequenced was PBMCs. The receptors were gathered from a boy aged 2 to 10 in good health and CMV-seronegative.

The V gene is TRBV10-3, the J gene TRBJ1-2, with a tentative D call TRBD1 (5 bases). Germline-derived CDR1 and CDR2 are ENHRY and SYGVKD. The CDR3 consists of 12 residues. V lost 7 bases and J 8 bases, leaving 14 bases between the germline ends. As DNA, the CDR3 is TGTGCCATCACCAGGGATGGGTACGGCTACACCTTC. Encoded protein: CAITRDGYGYTF.

This chain uses TRBV11-1 with TRBJ1-2; D not resolved. Trimming took off 3 bases at V and 3 bases at J, with 11 bases between the two ends. Germline V gives CDR1 SGHAT, CDR2 FQDESV (reference sequence). This CDR3 has 14 residues. CDR3 nucleotide sequence: TGTGCCAGCAGCTTGTTGGAGGGCCACTATGGCTACACCTTC. This translates into CASSLLEGHYGYTF.

The DNA for the CDR3 is TGTGCCAGCAGCTTCCGACGGGGAGGAGATACGCAGTATTTT. Its translation: CASSFRRGGDTQYF. The V call is TRBV5-6, the J call TRBJ2-3; perhaps TRBD2 as D (6 bases). CDR3 length: 14 residues. Trimming shortened V by 2 bases and J by 5 bases, and 12 bases separated the two germline ends. Germline loops: CDR1 SGHDT, CDR2 YYEEEE.

The genes are TRBV5-5 and TRBJ2-7; TRBD2 is a possible D gene (6 bases). V was pared by 0 bases and J by 6 bases, with 16 bases between. The CDR3 has 15 amino acids. The germline gives CDR1 SGHKS, CDR2 YYEKEE (reference sequence). CDR3 loop: CASSLVGLNSAEQYF. The CDR3 DNA reads TGTGCCAGCAGCTTGGTAGGACTAAATTCCGCCGAGCAGTACTTC.

The chain carries TRBV4-1 and TRBJ2-7; weak D call: TRBD2 (5 bases). Trimming took 4 bases from V and 0 from J, leaving 13 bases between them. Germline V gene lookup returns CDR1 MGHRA and CDR2 YSYEKL. The CDR3 has 15 amino acids. CDR3 region: CASSLQLDSSYEQYV. In DNA form, the CDR3 reads TGCGCCAGCAGCCTTCAACTGGACTCCTCCTACGAGCAGTACGTC.

The chain joins TRBV12-5 to TRBJ1-2, with D uncertain. Trimming shortened V by 1 base and J by 1 base, and 4 bases separated the two germline ends. Germline lookup yields CDR1 LGHNT and CDR2 FRNRAP. The CDR3 is 13 residues long. The CDR3 here is CASGLDNNYGYTF. DNA for the CDR3: TGTGCTAGTGGTTTGGACAATAACTATGGCTACACCTTC.

The chain joins TRBV5-6 to TRBJ2-2, with a weak D call TRBD1 (6 bases). Trimming took off 4 bases at V and 6 bases at J, with 16 bases between the two ends. The CDR3 length is 15 residues. Germline V gene lookup returns CDR1 SGHDT and CDR2 YYEEEE. This CDR3 reads CASSHRDRYAGELFF. In nucleotides, the CDR3 is TGTGCCAGCAGCCACAGGGATAGGTATGCCGGGGAGCTGTTTTTT.

This clone was seen a few times. The chain uses TRBV11-3 and TRBJ2-2, with D tentatively TRBD1 (5 bases). CDR3 size: 11 residues. Trimming removed 5 bases from V and 8 bases from J, with 6 bases in between. CDR1 SGHNT and CDR2 YENEEA come from the germline V gene. CDR3 sequence: CASSRTGELFF. In DNA, the CDR3 is TGTGCCAGCAGCAGGACAGGGGAGCTGTTTTTT.

The V call is TRBV13, the J call TRBJ2-5; 7 bases map to TRBD1. V shed 1 base and J 4 bases; nucleotides not matched to a gene: 12. This CDR3 has 17 amino acids. From germline, CDR1 is PRHDT and CDR2 FYEKMQ (reference sequence). The CDR3 reads CASSLEGARDRRETQYF. The CDR3 DNA is TGTGCCAGCAGCTTAGAGGGGGCCCGGGACAGACGAGAGACCCAGTACTTC.

This chain uses TRBV14 with TRBJ1-2; possibly TRBD1 for D (6 bases). Deletions cut 2 bases from V and 3 bases from J, with 10 bases between. There are 14 residues in the CDR3. Per the germline V gene, CDR1 is SGHDN and CDR2 is FVKESK. CDR3: CASSQQQGYYGYTF. Written as DNA, the CDR3 is TGTGCCAGCAGCCAACAACAGGGATACTATGGCTACACCTTC.

This clone is a singleton in its sample. The rearrangement links TRBV11-3 to TRBJ1-1; 7 bases map to TRBD1. The CDR3 has 16 amino acids. The trim removed 5 bases at V and 1 base at J, leaving 10 bases unmatched. Germline CDR1 and CDR2: SGHNT and YENEEA. CDR3 amino acids: CASSPRTGSGNTEAFF. The CDR3 DNA reads TGTGCCAGCAGCCCGAGGACAGGCTCGGGGAACACTGAAGCTTTCTTT. Full variable domain (rest looked up from reference TRBV11-3 and TRBJ1-1): EAGVVQSPRYKIIEKKQPVAFWCNPISGHNTLYWYLQNLGQGPELLIRYENEEAVDDSQLPKDRFSAERLKGVDSTLKIQPAELGDSAVYLCASSPRTGSGNTEAFFGQGTRLTVV.

The CDR3 bases are TGTGCCAGCAGCTTAGCGCGGGTCGAGCAGTTCTTC. Translating it yields CASSLARVEQFF. This chain joins TRBV7-8 and TRBJ2-1, with D perhaps TRBD2 (5 bases). There are 12 residues in the CDR3. Trimming removed 0 bases from V and 10 bases from J, with 7 bases in between. Germline CDR1 reads SGHVS; CDR2 reads FQNEAQ.

The chain is built from TRBV6-5 and TRBJ1-3, with TRBD1 as a possible D gene (6 bases). Deletions cut 4 bases from V and 4 bases from J, with 11 bases between. The CDR3 loop spans 14 amino acids. From germline, CDR1 is MNHEY and CDR2 SVGAGI. DNA for the CDR3: TGTGCCAGCAGTTTATCGAGGGGGGGAAACACCATATATTTT. This gives the protein CASSLSRGGNTIYF.

The chain has TRBV27 and TRBJ1-1; 9 positions match TRBD1. The CDR3 length is 13 residues. Germline-derived CDR1 and CDR2 are MNHEY and SMNVEV (reference sequence). Trimming removed 5 bases from V and 4 bases from J; junction bases left unmatched: 2. The CDR3 coding sequence is TGTGCCAGCAGTCGGACAGGGGTCACTGAAGCTTTCTTT. Protein sequence: CASSRTGVTEAFF.

This clone was observed a few times. The chain recombines TRBV2 with TRBJ2-5, with 8 bases that match TRBD2. CDR1 is SNHLY and CDR2 is FYNNEI in the germline V gene. The CDR3 loop spans 15 amino acids. V shed 1 base and J 5 bases; nucleotides not matched to a gene: 6. CDR3 in DNA: TGTGCCAGCAGTGAAGATGCGGGAGGAGGGGAGACCCAGTACTTC. It is translated as CASSEDAGGGETQYF.

The chain is built from TRBV27 and TRBJ2-3; 10 bases are a match to TRBD2. This CDR3 has 15 residues. Unmatched junction bases numbered 9, after V lost 8 bases and J lost 4 bases. Germline values: CDR1 MNHEY, CDR2 SMNVEV (reference sequence). The CDR3 sequence is CASGQELAGPDTQYF. For the CDR3, the DNA is TGTGCCAGCGGGCAGGAACTAGCGGGACCAGATACGCAGTATTTT.

The rearrangement joins TRBV11-2 to TRBJ2-5; TRBD1 agrees at 7 bases. Germline V CDR1 and CDR2: SGHAT, FQNNGV. This CDR3 is built from 16 residues. J gave up 1 base and V 2 bases, and 7 bases lay outside the gene matches. The CDR3 region is CASSLIQGVSQETQYF. The CDR3, as DNA: TGTGCCAGCAGCTTAATCCAGGGGGTTTCCCAAGAGACCCAGTACTTC.

The chain couples TRBV5-4 to TRBJ2-2, with TRBD2 matching over 13 bases. The CDR3 is 17 amino acids. The V segment lost 0 bases and the J segment 7 bases; nucleotides outside the gene matches: 6. In germline, CDR1 is SGHNT, CDR2 YYREEE (reference sequence). CDR3 in amino acids: CASSLGTSGSIDGELFF. In nucleotides, the CDR3 is TGTGCCAGCAGCTTGGGGACTAGCGGGAGTATAGACGGGGAGCTGTTTTTT.

This rearrangement joins TRBV1 to TRBJ2-1; TRBD2 reflects the table's D call only, with no check against the DNA. TRBV1 is classified as a pseudogene. The CDR3 totals 17 residues. This chain's CDR3 is CTSSPPLLAGDRNEQFF. In DNA form, the CDR3 reads TGCACCAGCAGCCCCCCCTTACTAGCGGGAGATAGGAATGAGCAGTTCTTC.

The chain employs TRBV19 and TRBJ2-1; 9 bases align to TRBD2. The CDR3 is made up of 16 amino acids. With V trimmed by 10 bases and J by 4 bases, 14 bases remained unmatched. CDR1 is LNHDA, CDR2 SQIVND, per germline (reference sequence). The CDR3: CATTGGSGSVYNEQFF. CDR3 nucleotides: TGTGCCACCACGGGGGGTAGCGGGAGCGTGTACAATGAGCAGTTCTTC.

A single count supports this clone. This chain links TRBV5-4 with TRBJ2-7; 7 nucleotides align to TRBD2. Germline lookup yields CDR1 SGHNT and CDR2 YYREEE (reference sequence). The CDR3 is made up of 14 amino acids. Losses at the gene ends were 3 bases for V and 5 bases for J; bases not matched to a gene: 8. This CDR3 is CASSSGGGYHEQYV. CDR3 nucleotide sequence: TGTGCCAGCAGCTCGGGCGGGGGTTACCACGAGCAGTACGTC.